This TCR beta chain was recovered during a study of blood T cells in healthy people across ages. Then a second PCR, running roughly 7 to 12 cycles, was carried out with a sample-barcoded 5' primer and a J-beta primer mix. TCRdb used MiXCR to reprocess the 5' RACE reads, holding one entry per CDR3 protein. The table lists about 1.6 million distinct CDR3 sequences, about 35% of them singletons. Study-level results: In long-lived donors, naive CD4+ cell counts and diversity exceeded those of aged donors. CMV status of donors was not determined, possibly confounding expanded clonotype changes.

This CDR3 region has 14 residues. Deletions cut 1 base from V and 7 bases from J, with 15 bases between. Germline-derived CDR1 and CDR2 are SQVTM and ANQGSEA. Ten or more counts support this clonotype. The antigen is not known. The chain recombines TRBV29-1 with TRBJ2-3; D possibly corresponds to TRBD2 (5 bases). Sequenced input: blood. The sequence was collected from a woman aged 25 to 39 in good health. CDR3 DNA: TGCAGCGTTGAAGTTGGGAGTCGGAGGAATACGCAGTATTTT. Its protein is CSVEVGSRRNTQYF.